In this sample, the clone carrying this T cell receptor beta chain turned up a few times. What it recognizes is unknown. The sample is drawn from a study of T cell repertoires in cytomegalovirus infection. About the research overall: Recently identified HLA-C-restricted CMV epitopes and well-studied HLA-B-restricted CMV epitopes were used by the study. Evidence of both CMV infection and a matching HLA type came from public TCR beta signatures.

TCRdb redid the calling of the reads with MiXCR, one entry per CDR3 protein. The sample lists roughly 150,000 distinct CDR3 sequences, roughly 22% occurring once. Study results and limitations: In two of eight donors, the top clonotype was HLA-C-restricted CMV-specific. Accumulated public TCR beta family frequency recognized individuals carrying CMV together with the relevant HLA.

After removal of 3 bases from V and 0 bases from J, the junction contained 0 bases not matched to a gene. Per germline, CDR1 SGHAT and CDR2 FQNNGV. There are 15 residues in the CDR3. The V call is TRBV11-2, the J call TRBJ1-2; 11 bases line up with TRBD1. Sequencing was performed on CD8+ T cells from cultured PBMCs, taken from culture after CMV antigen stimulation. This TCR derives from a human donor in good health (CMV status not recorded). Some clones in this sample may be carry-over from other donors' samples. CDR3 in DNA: TGTGCCAGCAGCTTGGGACAGGGGGCTAACTATGGCTACACCTTC. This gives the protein CASSLGQGANYGYTF.